This T cell receptor beta chain was found in a study of blood T cells in healthy people across ages. Study observations and caveats: CMV infection status of these donors was not known. Both naive CD4+ cell counts and diversity were greater in long-lived donors than in aged donors. Older age went with lower TCR beta diversity per million T cells, in a roughly linear way.

This CDR3 region has 15 residues. Germline loops: CDR1 SGHDT, CDR2 YYEEEE. A remark on this clonotype: As yet, its antigen is unknown.

For the second PCR, which ran for roughly 6 to 11 cycles, a sample-barcoded 5' primer and a J-beta primer mix were used. Each sample yielded at least 3 million CDR3-containing paired-end reads. TCRdb ran MiXCR on the 5' RACE reads and lists one entry per CDR3 protein. Among some 750,000 distinct CDR3 sequences listed, 22% were seen once. This TCR was sampled from a man in his 70s in good health. Sequenced input: blood. The chain carries TRBV5-6 and TRBJ2-5; 10 bases are a match to TRBD1. Gene TRBJ2-7 matches the end of the DNA better, so the J call may be wrong. CDR3 residues: CASTESGQGIREQYF. In nucleotides, the CDR3 is TGTGCCAGCACGGAATCGGGACAGGGGATTCGCGAGCAGTACTTC.